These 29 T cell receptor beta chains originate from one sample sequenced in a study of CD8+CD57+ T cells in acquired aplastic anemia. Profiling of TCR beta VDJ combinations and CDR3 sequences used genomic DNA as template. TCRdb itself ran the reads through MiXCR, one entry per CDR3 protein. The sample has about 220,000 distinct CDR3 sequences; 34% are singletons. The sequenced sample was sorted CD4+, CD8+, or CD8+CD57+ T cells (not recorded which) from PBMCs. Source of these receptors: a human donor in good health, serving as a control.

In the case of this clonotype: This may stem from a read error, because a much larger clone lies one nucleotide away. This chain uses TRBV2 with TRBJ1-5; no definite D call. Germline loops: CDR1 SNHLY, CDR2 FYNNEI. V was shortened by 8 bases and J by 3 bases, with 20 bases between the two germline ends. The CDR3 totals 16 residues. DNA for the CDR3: TGTGCCAGCGCCCGAACTTGGGTAAATAACAATCAGCCCCAGCATTTT. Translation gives CASARTWVNNNQPQHF.

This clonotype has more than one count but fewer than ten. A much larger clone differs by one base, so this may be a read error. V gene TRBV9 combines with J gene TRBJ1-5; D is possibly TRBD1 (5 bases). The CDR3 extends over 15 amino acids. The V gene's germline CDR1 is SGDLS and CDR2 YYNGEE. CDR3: CASSVDSGFNQPRHF. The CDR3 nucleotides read TGTGCCAGCAGCGTAGATTCAGGGTTCAATCAGCCCCGGCATTTT.

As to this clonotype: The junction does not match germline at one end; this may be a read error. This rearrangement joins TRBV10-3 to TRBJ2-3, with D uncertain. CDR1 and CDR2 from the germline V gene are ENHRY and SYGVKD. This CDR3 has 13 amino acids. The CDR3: CAIYREVTDMQYF. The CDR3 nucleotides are TGTGCCATCTACCGCGAGGTCACAGATATGCAGTATTTT.

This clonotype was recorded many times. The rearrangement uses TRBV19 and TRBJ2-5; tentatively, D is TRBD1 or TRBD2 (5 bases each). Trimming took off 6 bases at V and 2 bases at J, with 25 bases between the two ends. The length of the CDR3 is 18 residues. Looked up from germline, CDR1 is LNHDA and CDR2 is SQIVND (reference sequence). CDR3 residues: CASRIIHSSGWGQETQYF. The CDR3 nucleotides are TGTGCCAGTAGAATCATCCATTCAAGTGGTTGGGGGCAAGAGACCCAGTACTTC.

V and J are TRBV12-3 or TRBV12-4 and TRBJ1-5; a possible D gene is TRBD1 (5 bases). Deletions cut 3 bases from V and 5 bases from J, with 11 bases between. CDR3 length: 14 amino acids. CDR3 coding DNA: TGTGCCAGCAGTTTCAGGGCAACTGATCAGCCCCAGCATTTT. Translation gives CASSFRATDQPQHF.

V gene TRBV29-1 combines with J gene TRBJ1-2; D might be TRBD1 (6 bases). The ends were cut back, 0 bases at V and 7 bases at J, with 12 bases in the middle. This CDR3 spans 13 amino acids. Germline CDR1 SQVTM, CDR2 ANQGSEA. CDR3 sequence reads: CSVEDRGAGGYTF. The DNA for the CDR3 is TGCAGCGTTGAAGATAGGGGGGCGGGTGGCTACACCTTC.

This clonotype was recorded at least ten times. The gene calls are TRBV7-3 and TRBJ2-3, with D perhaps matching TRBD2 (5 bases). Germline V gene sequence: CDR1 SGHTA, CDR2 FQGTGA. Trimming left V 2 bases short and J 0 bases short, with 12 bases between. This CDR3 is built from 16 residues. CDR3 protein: CASSLGVRVSTDTQYF. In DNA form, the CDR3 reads TGTGCCAGCAGCTTAGGGGTGCGGGTTAGCACAGATACGCAGTATTTT.

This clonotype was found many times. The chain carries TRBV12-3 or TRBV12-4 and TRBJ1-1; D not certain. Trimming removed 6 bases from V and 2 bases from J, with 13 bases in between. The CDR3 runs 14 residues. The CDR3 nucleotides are TGTGCCAGCAGGCTGCGGCATCTTAACACTGAAGCTTTCTTT. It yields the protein CASRLRHLNTEAFF.

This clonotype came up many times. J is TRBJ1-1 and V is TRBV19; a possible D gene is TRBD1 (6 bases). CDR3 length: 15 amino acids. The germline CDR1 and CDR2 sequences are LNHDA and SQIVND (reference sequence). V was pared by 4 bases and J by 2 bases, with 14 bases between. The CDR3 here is CASSTKQGYNTEAFF. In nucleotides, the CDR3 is TGTGCCAGTAGTACTAAACAGGGTTATAACACTGAAGCTTTCTTT.

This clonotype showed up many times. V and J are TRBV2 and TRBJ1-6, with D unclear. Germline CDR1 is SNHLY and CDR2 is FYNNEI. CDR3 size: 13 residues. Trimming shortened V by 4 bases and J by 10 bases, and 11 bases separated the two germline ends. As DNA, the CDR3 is TGTGCCAGCAGTGTAGCCCCCAACTCACCCCTCCACTTT. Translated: CASSVAPNSPLHF.

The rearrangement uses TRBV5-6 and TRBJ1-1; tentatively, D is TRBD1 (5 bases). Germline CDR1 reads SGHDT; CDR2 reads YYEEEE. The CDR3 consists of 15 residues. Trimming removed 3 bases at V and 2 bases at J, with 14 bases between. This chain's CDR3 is CASSSPSGGNTEAFF. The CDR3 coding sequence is TGTGCCAGCAGCTCGCCTTCGGGGGGAAACACTGAAGCTTTCTTT.

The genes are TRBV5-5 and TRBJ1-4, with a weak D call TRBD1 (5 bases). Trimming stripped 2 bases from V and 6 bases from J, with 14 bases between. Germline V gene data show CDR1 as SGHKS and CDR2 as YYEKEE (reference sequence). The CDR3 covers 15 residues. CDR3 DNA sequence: TGTGCCAGCAGCTTAATATTAGGGGCTTATGAAAAACTGTTTTTT. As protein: CASSLILGAYEKLFF.

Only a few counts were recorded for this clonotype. CDR3 protein: CASSQSVPNYGYTF. CDR3 DNA: TGTGCCAGCAGCCAAAGCGTTCCCAACTATGGCTACACCTTC. The chain combines TRBV3-1 with TRBJ1-2; D not resolved. This CDR3 is 14 amino acids long. Germline CDR1 is LGHDT and CDR2 is YNNKEL (reference sequence). Trimming took 2 bases from V and 2 from J, leaving 9 bases between them.

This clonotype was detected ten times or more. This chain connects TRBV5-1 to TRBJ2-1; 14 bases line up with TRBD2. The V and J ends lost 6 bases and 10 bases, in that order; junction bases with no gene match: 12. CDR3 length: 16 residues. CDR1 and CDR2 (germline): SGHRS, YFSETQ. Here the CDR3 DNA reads TGCGCCAGCACGTCGTATGGACTAGCGGGAGGAGAGGAGCAGTTCTTC. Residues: CASTSYGLAGGEEQFF. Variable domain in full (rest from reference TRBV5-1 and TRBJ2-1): KAGVTQTPRYLIKTRGQQVTLSCSPISGHRSVSWYQQTPGQGLQFLFEYFSETQRNKGNFPGRFSGRQFSNSRSEMNVSTLELGDSALYLCASTSYGLAGGEEQFFGPGTRLTVL.

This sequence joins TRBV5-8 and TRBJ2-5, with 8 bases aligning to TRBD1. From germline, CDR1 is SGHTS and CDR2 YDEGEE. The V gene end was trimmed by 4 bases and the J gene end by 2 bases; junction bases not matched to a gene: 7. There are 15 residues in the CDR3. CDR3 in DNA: TGTGCCAGCAGCCGGACAGGGAACACACAAGAGACCCAGTACTTC. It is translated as CASSRTGNTQETQYF.

Here the CDR3 DNA reads TGTGCCAGCAGCTTGGGGGACAGGGGGCCTCAGCCCCAGCATTTT. This gives the protein CASSLGDRGPQPQHF. The gene calls are TRBV5-6 and TRBJ1-5; 12 nucleotides line up with TRBD1. CDR1 and CDR2 from the germline V gene are SGHDT and YYEEEE. The CDR3 runs 15 residues. V lost 0 bases, J lost 6 bases, and 1 base stayed unmatched.

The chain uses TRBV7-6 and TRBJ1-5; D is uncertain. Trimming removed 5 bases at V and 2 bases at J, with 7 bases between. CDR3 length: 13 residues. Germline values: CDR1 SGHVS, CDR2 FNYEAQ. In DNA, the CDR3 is TGTGCCAGCAGCAAGAGTGGCAATCAGCCCCAGCATTTT. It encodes CASSKSGNQPQHF.

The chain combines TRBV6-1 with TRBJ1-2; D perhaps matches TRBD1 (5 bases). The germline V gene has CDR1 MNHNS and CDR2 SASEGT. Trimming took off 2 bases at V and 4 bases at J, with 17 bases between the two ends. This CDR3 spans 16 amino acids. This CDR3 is CASSELSWGRSYGYTF. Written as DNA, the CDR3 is TGTGCCAGCAGTGAACTTAGCTGGGGCAGGAGCTATGGCTACACCTTC.

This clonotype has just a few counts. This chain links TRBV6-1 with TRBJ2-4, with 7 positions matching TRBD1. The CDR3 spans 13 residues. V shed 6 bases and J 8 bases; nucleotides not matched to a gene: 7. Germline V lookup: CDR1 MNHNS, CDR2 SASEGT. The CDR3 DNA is TGTGCCAGCAGGGGGACAGTTACTGACATTCAGTACTTC. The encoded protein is CASRGTVTDIQYF.

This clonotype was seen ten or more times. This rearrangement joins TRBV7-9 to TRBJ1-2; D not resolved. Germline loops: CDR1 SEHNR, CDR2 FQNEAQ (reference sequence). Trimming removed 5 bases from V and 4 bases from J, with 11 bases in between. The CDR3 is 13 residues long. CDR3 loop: CASSDAIFYGYTF. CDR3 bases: TGTGCCAGCAGCGATGCTATTTTCTATGGCTACACCTTC. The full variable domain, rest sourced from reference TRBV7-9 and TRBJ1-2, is DTGVSQNPRHKITKRGQNVTFRCDPISEHNRLYWYRQTLGQGPEFLTYFQNEAQLEKSRLLSDRFSAERPKGSFSTLEIQRTEQGDSAMYLCASSDAIFYGYTFGSGTRLTVV.

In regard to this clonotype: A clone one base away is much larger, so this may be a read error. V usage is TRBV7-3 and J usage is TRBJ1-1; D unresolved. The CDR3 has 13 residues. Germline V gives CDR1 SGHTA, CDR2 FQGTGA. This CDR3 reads CAGSFERNTEAFF. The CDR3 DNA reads TGTGCCGGCAGCTTTGAGAGGAACACTGAAGCTTTCTTT.

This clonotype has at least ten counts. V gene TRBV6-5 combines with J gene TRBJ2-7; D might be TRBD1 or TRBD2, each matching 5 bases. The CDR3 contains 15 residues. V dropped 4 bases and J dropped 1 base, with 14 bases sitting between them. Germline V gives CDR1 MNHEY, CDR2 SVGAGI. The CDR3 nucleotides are TGTGCCAGCAGTTCCATCCGGGACGAGTCCTACGAGCAGTACTTC. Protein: CASSSIRDESYEQYF.

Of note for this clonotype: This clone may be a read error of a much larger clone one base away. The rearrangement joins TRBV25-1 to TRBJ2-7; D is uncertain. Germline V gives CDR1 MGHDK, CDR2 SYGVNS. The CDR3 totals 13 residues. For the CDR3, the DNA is TGTGCCGGCAGCTTAGTCCCCCCCGGCGAGCAGTACTTC. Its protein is CAGSLVPPGEQYF.

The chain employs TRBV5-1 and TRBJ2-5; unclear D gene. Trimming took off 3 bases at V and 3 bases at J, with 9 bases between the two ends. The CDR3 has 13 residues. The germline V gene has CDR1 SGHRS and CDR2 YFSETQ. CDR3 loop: CASSSTVKETQYF. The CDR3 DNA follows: TGCGCCAGCAGCTCGACCGTAAAAGAGACCCAGTACTTC.

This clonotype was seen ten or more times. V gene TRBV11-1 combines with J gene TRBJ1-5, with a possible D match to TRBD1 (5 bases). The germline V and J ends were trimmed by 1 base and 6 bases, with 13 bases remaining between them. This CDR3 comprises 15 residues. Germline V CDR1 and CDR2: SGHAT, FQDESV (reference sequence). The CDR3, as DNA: TGTGCCAGCAGCTTAGAGGGGTCGGCTTCTCAGCCCCAGCATTTT. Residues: CASSLEGSASQPQHF.

This CDR3 reads CASSQGQLRKNTEAFF. The CDR3 DNA reads as TGCGCCAGCAGCCAAGGGCAGTTGAGAAAGAACACTGAAGCTTTCTTT. The V and J genes are TRBV4-1 and TRBJ1-1, with D unclear. CDR3 length: 16 amino acids. V was shortened by 1 base and J by 1 base, with 13 bases between the two germline ends. Germline V gene lookup returns CDR1 MGHRA and CDR2 YSYEKL.

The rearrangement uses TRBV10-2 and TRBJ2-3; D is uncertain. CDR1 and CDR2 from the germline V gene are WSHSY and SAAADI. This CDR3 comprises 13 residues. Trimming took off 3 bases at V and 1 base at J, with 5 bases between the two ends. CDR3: CASSDSGTDTQYF. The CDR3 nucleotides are TGCGCCAGCAGTGATTCAGGCACAGATACGCAGTATTTT.

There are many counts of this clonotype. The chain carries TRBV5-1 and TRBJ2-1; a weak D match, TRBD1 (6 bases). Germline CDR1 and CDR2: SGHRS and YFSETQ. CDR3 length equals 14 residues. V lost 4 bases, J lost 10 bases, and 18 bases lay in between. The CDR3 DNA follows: TGCGCCAGCAGCCCCACGTTGTTCGACAGGGAGCAGTTCTTC. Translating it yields CASSPTLFDREQFF.

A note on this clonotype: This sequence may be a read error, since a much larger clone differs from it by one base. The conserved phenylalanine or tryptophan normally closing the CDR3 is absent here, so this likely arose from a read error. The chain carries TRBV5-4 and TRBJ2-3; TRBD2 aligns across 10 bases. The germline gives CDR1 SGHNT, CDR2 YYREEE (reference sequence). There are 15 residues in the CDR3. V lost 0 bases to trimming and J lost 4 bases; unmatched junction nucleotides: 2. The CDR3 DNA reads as TGTGCCAGCAGCTTGGCTAGCGGGAGATCAGATACGCAGTATCTT. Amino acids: CASSLASGRSDTQYL.